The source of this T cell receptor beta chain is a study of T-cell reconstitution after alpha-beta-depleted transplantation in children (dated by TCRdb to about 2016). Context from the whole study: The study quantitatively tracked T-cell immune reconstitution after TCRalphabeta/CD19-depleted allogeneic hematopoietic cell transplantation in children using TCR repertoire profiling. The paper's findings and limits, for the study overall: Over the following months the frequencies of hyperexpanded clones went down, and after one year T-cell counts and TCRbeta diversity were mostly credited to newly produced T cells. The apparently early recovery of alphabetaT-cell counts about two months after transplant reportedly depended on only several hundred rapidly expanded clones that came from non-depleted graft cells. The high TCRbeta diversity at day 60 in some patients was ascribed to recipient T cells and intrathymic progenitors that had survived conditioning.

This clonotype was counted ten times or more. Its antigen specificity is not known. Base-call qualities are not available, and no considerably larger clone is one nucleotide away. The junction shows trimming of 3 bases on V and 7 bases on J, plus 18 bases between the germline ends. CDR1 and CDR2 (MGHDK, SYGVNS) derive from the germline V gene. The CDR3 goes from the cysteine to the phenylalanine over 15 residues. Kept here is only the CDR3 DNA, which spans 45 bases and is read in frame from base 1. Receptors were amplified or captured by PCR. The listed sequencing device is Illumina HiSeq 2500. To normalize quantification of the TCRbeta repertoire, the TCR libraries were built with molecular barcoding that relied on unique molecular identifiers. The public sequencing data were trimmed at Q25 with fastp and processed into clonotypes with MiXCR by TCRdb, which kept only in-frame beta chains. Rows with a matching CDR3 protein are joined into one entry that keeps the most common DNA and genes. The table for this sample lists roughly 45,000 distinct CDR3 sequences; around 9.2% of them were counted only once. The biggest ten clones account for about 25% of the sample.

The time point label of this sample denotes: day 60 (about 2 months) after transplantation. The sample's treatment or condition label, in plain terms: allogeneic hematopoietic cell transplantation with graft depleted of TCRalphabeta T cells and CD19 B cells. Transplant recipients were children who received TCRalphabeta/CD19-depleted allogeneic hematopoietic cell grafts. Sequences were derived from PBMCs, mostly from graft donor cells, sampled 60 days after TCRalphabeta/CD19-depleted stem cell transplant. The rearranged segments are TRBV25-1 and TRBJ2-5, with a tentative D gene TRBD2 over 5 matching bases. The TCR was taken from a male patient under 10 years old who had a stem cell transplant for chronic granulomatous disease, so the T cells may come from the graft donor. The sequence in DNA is TGTGCCAGCAGTGACCCCCTAGCCCCGGGTGGGACCCAGTACTTC. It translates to CASSDPLAPGGTQYF.